Each of the 29 T cell receptor beta chains below was sequenced from the same sample in a study of cytomegalovirus exposure and HLA in healthy donors. The PCR made use of 60 Vbeta and 13 Jbeta primers. The protocol was immunoSEQ multiplex PCR, while the TCRdb copy is restricted to in-frame clones and leaves out a portion. The table has around 160,000 clones, around 85% seen once. Sequencing input: PBMCs. These receptors all come from a human donor in good health.

The J gene is TRBJ2-7, the V gene TRBV9, with a weak D call TRBD2 (7 bases). This CDR3 region has 15 residues. Germline CDR1 SGDLS, CDR2 YYNGEE. V gave up 0 bases and J gave up 2 bases, with 12 bases separating them. The DNA of the CDR3 is TGTGCCAGCAGCGTAGGCGGGGGCAAGACCTACGAGCAGTACTTC. Amino acids: CASSVGGGKTYEQYF.

A few counts support this clone. CDR3 sequence (DNA): TGTGCCAGCATCTACAGTCAAGACGACAATGAGCAGTTCTTC. It translates to CASIYSQDDNEQFF. This chain uses TRBV25-1 with TRBJ2-1; no clear D gene. This CDR3 contains 14 residues. Germline V gene data show CDR1 as MGHDK and CDR2 as SYGVNS. Trimming cost V 7 bases and J 5 bases, with 15 bases left between them.

The chain uses TRBV5-6 and TRBJ2-2, with 13 positions matching TRBD2. The CDR3 runs to 16 residues. Germline assignment: CDR1 SGHDT and CDR2 YYEEEE. The junction had 7 bases not matched to a gene; V was cut back by 6 bases and J by 5 bases. The CDR3 reads CASKLILAGGTGELFF. Here the CDR3 DNA reads TGTGCCAGCAAACTGATACTAGCGGGGGGGACCGGGGAGCTGTTTTTT.

This CDR3 reads CAISSPGQGFSGANVLTF. CDR3 DNA sequence: TGTGCCATCAGTTCACCGGGACAGGGTTTCTCTGGGGCCAACGTCCTGACTTTC. The chain joins TRBV10-3 to TRBJ2-6, with 9 bases matching TRBD1. The trim removed 5 bases at V and 0 bases at J, leaving 8 bases unmatched. Germline loops: CDR1 ENHRY, CDR2 SYGVKD. The CDR3 contains 18 residues.

By share, this clone ranks as large. This rearrangement joins TRBV28 to TRBJ2-7, with TRBD2 matching 8 bases. Germline V lookup: CDR1 MDHEN, CDR2 SYDVKM. The CDR3 contains 13 residues. The V segment lost 2 bases and the J segment 3 bases; nucleotides outside the gene matches: 0. CDR3 amino acids: CASSLGTSYEQYF. The CDR3 DNA reads as TGTGCCAGCAGTTTAGGGACTAGCTACGAGCAGTACTTC.

The chain links TRBV5-5 to TRBJ1-5; tentatively, D is TRBD1 (5 bases). Trimming cost V 5 bases and J 5 bases, with 14 bases left between them. CDR3 length: 14 residues. The germline V gene encodes CDR1 SGHKS and CDR2 YYEKEE (reference sequence). In nucleotides, the CDR3 is TGTGCCAGCAGTAACGGACGGGGGGATCAGCCCCAGCATTTT. Its translation is CASSNGRGDQPQHF.

CDR3 bases: TGTGCCATCAGTGACCCGGGACTAGGAAGCTACGAGCAGTACTTC. Protein: CAISDPGLGSYEQYF. The chain carries TRBV10-3 and TRBJ2-7; 8 bases line up with TRBD2. This CDR3 contains 15 residues. CDR1 is ENHRY, CDR2 SYGVKD, per germline. With 3 bases clipped from V and 3 bases from J, the junction kept 7 bases outside the gene matches.

CDR3 amino acids: CASSPGQGPDTQYF. The CDR3 DNA follows: TGTGCCAGCAGCCCCGGACAGGGACCAGATACGCAGTATTTT. The chain links TRBV7-9 to TRBJ2-3, with 8 bases aligning to TRBD1. V dropped 5 bases and J dropped 4; count of bases not matched to a gene: 5. The CDR3 runs to 14 residues. Germline lookup yields CDR1 SEHNR and CDR2 FQNEAQ (reference sequence).

V usage is TRBV7-2 and J usage is TRBJ2-1; 9 nucleotides align to TRBD2. Germline V CDR1 and CDR2: SGHTA, FQGNSA. Trimming at V came to 3 bases and at J to 2 bases, leaving 8 bases not matched to a gene. CDR3 size: 17 residues. The CDR3 DNA follows: TGTGCCAGCAGCTTCCCCTCTAGCGGGGACACCTACAATGAGCAGTTCTTC. It encodes CASSFPSSGDTYNEQFF. The complete variable domain, with remaining parts taken from reference TRBV7-2 and TRBJ2-1, reads GAGVSQSPSNKVTEKGKDVELRCDPISGHTALYWYRQSLGQGLEFLIYFQGNSAPDKSGLPSDRFSAERTGGSVSTLTIQRTQQEDSAVYLCASSFPSSGDTYNEQFFGPGTRLTVL.

This chain joins TRBV11-2 and TRBJ2-5, with D possibly TRBD2 on 6 matching bases. V shed 0 bases and J shed 5 bases, with 13 bases lying between them. The germline CDR1 and CDR2 sequences are SGHAT and FQNNGV. The CDR3 totals 15 residues. The DNA of the CDR3 is TGTGCCAGCAGCTTAGACGGAGGGGAAGTGGAGACCCAGTACTTC. Its protein product is CASSLDGGEVETQYF.

The chain uses TRBV18 and TRBJ1-2; no clear D. The CDR3 loop spans 15 amino acids. CDR1 and CDR2 from the germline V gene are KGHSH and LQKENI. V lost 2 bases to trimming and J lost 2 bases, with 12 bases between them. Here the CDR3 reads CASSPLREINYGYTF. CDR3 coding DNA: TGTGCCAGCTCACCATTGCGGGAAATCAACTATGGCTACACCTTC.

In this sample, this clone turned up once. V is TRBV9 and J is TRBJ1-2; 10 positions agree with TRBD1. Germline V gene sequence: CDR1 SGDLS, CDR2 YYNGEE. This CDR3 has 12 residues. V trimming: 4 bases; J trimming: 10 bases; junction bases outside the gene matches: 4. This CDR3 reads CASSTGQGDYTF. The CDR3 DNA is TGTGCCAGCAGCACTGGACAGGGGGACTACACCTTC.

The rearrangement joins TRBV5-6 to TRBJ1-1; D not certain. The CDR3 has 15 amino acids. V gave up 0 bases and J gave up 3 bases, with 12 bases separating them. CDR1 is SGHDT, CDR2 YYEEEE, per germline. In nucleotides, the CDR3 is TGTGCCAGCAGCTTGGGCGGGGTGCTCTACACTGAAGCTTTCTTT. It encodes CASSLGGVLYTEAFF.

The V gene is TRBV4-2, the J gene TRBJ2-4; D may be TRBD1 (6 bases). The CDR3 consists of 19 residues. Trimming removed 2 bases from V and 2 bases from J, with 22 bases in between. Germline V CDR1 and CDR2: LGHNA, YNFKEQ. The CDR3 nucleotides are TGTGCCAGCAGCCAAATTCTGAAGGGCCTTAGGGACACCAAAAACATTCAGTACTTC. This encodes CASSQILKGLRDTKNIQYF.

This chain joins TRBV5-1 and TRBJ1-1; D gene uncertain. Trimming took off 6 bases at V and 1 base at J, with 7 bases between the two ends. The CDR3 length is 12 residues. CDR1 and CDR2 (germline): SGHRS, YFSETQ. The CDR3 bases are TGCGCCAGCAACACAGAGAACACTGAAGCTTTCTTT. This codes for CASNTENTEAFF.

This clone was counted a few times. J is TRBJ2-7 and V is TRBV6-6, with 9 bases aligning to TRBD1. The CDR3 spans 14 residues. With 2 bases clipped from V and 12 bases from J, the junction kept 11 bases outside the gene matches. Germline lookup yields CDR1 MNHNY and CDR2 SVGAGI (reference sequence). The CDR3 here is CASSYTGTGSGPYF. CDR3 DNA: TGTGCCAGCAGTTACACCGGGACAGGGTCGGGACCGTACTTC.

The rearrangement uses TRBV6-1 and TRBJ1-1, with D uncertain. The CDR3 has 12 amino acids. Per the germline V gene, CDR1 is MNHNS and CDR2 is SASEGT. Deletions cut 4 bases from V and 2 bases from J, with 5 bases between. The CDR3 sequence is CASSAFNTEAFF. The CDR3 coding sequence is TGTGCCAGCAGTGCGTTTAACACTGAAGCTTTCTTT.

This clone was picked up one time. The chain recombines TRBV6-5 with TRBJ1-5; 7 positions agree with TRBD1. V dropped 6 bases and J dropped 5; count of bases not matched to a gene: 10. The CDR3 covers 15 residues. Germline V gene data show CDR1 as MNHEY and CDR2 as SVGAGI. The CDR3 DNA sequence: TGTGCCAGCAGAGCGCGGCAGGGGGTTGATCAGCCCCAGCATTTT. Its protein product is CASRARQGVDQPQHF.

The J gene is TRBJ1-1, the V gene TRBV5-1; no clear D. This CDR3 comprises 14 residues. The V and J ends lost 6 bases and 4 bases respectively, with 16 bases between them. CDR1 and CDR2 from the germline V gene are SGHRS and YFSETQ. The DNA for the CDR3 is TGCGCCAGCATGGACTACACGATTGGCACTGAAGCTTTCTTT. Translated: CASMDYTIGTEAFF. The complete variable domain, with remaining parts taken from reference TRBV5-1 and TRBJ1-1, reads KAGVTQTPRYLIKTRGQQVTLSCSPISGHRSVSWYQQTPGQGLQFLFEYFSETQRNKGNFPGRFSGRQFSNSRSEMNVSTLELGDSALYLCASMDYTIGTEAFFGQGTRLTVV.

This chain joins TRBV5-1 and TRBJ1-1; possible D gene TRBD1, 5 bases. The CDR3 has 12 residues. The V end lost 0 bases, the J end lost 11 bases, and 11 bases lay between the germline ends. Germline loops: CDR1 SGHRS, CDR2 YFSETQ. The CDR3 DNA reads as TGCGCCAGCAGCTTGGATTGGGGGGAGGCTTTCTTT. It yields the protein CASSLDWGEAFF.

This clone has only one observation. V gene TRBV19 combines with J gene TRBJ1-6; 7 positions match TRBD1. This CDR3 has 15 residues. Looked up from germline, CDR1 is LNHDA and CDR2 is SQIVND (reference sequence). V lost 7 bases, J lost 7 bases, and 10 bases stayed unmatched. CDR3 DNA: TGTGCCAGTACCTCCGCTGACAGGGTAAATTCACCCCTCCACTTT. Amino acid sequence: CASTSADRVNSPLHF. Based on the CDR3 plus reference TRBV19 and TRBJ1-6, the full variable domain is DGGITQSPKYLFRKEGQNVTLSCEQNLNHDAMYWYRQDPGQGLRLIYYSQIVNDFQKGDIAEGYSVSREKKESFPLTVTSAQKNPTAFYLCASTSADRVNSPLHFGNGTRLTVT.

The chain joins TRBV27 to TRBJ1-1; D possibly corresponds to TRBD1 (6 bases). Germline V lookup: CDR1 MNHEY, CDR2 SMNVEV (reference sequence). The CDR3 covers 15 residues. V lost 5 bases to trimming and J lost 11 bases, with 24 bases between them. CDR3 loop: CASSAYSGTQNGAFF. The CDR3 DNA reads as TGTGCCAGCAGTGCCTACTCCGGGACACAAAACGGGGCTTTCTTT.

V is TRBV6-5 and J is TRBJ2-7; D unclear. The V gene lost 0 bases and the J gene lost 6 bases, with 9 bases spanning the gap. The CDR3 covers 13 residues. CDR1 and CDR2 from the germline V gene are MNHEY and SVGAGI. The CDR3 spells CASSYSNTREQYF. The CDR3 region has the DNA TGTGCCAGCAGTTACTCGAACACCCGCGAGCAGTACTTC.

The rearrangement joins TRBV9 to TRBJ1-2, with 10 nucleotides matching TRBD1. V gave up 5 bases and J gave up 4 bases; unmatched junction bases: 11. The CDR3 is made up of 16 amino acids. CDR1 SGDLS and CDR2 YYNGEE come from the germline V gene. CDR3 bases: TGTGCCAGCAGGGGGGGGGACCGGGACAGGGGCTATGGCTACACCTTC. Residues: CASRGGDRDRGYGYTF.

The chain joins TRBV7-9 to TRBJ1-2; D not certain. The V end lost 1 base, the J end lost 5 bases, and 11 bases lay between the germline ends. Looked up from germline, CDR1 is SEHNR and CDR2 is FQNEAQ (reference sequence). The CDR3 consists of 14 residues. CDR3 DNA sequence: TGTGCCAGCAGCTTAGTGGCGGGTGCTTATGGCTACACCTTC. This codes for CASSLVAGAYGYTF.

The chain links TRBV5-1 to TRBJ1-1; 11 nucleotides line up with TRBD1. The V and J ends lost 3 bases and 3 bases, in that order; junction bases with no gene match: 13. Germline assignment: CDR1 SGHRS and CDR2 YFSETQ. The CDR3 runs to 18 residues. The CDR3 loop reads CASSSTVPGQGVYTEAFF. The CDR3 region has the DNA TGCGCCAGCAGCTCCACAGTCCCGGGACAGGGGGTCTACACTGAAGCTTTCTTT.

The chain uses TRBV5-1 and TRBJ2-5; TRBD1 is a possible D gene (6 bases). CDR3 length equals 14 residues. V was shortened by 5 bases and J by 2 bases, with 13 bases between the two germline ends. Germline CDR1 and CDR2: SGHRS and YFSETQ. CDR3 bases: TGCGCCAGCAGTCGGGACAAGGAACAAGAGACCCAGTACTTC. The encoded protein is CASSRDKEQETQYF.

The CDR3 DNA is TGTGCCAGCAGCTTAGGGACAGGGGCGAACCCAGAGACCCAGTACTTC. It yields the protein CASSLGTGANPETQYF. This chain uses TRBV11-3 with TRBJ2-5; 9 bases map to TRBD1. Germline lookup yields CDR1 SGHNT and CDR2 YENEEA. With 1 base clipped from V and 4 bases from J, the junction kept 7 bases outside the gene matches. CDR3 size: 16 residues.

V usage is TRBV4-1 and J usage is TRBJ1-2; TRBD1 is a possible D gene (5 bases). The CDR3 consists of 14 residues. V dropped 6 bases and J dropped 4 bases, with 15 bases sitting between them. Germline V gene sequence: CDR1 MGHRA, CDR2 YSYEKL. The CDR3 is CASSRDGRAYGYTF. DNA for the CDR3: TGCGCCAGCAGTCGGGACGGGAGGGCCTATGGCTACACCTTC.